The 2 T cell receptor beta chains below were found in one sample sequenced in a study of CD8+ T cells in alopecia areata. It was cDNA, reverse transcribed from extracted RNA, that served as the sequencing template. Here immunoSEQ multiplex PCR was the method, and the copy in TCRdb shows in-frame clones only, minus some. This sample has 140,000 to 150,000 clones, with around 49% found just once. The sequencing here drew on CD4+ T cells sorted from blood, taken at week 0. These receptors were obtained from a human donor with alopecia areata.

CDR3 in DNA: TGTGCCAGCAGCGAGGCCTTAGGCGGGAGCCCGAATACGCAGTATTTT. Translated: CASSEALGGSPNTQYF. This sequence joins TRBV9 and TRBJ2-3, with 7 bases that match TRBD2. This CDR3 has 16 amino acids. CDR1 and CDR2 from the germline V gene are SGDLS and YYNGEE. V trimming: 3 bases; J trimming: 7 bases; junction bases outside the gene matches: 14.

The chain uses TRBV6-1 and TRBJ2-3, with D perhaps matching TRBD2 (5 bases). Germline CDR1 is MNHNS and CDR2 is SASEGT. Trimming took off 10 bases at V and 0 bases at J, with 14 bases between the two ends. The CDR3 length is 14 residues. CDR3 DNA sequence: TGTGCCATCCGAAGCGGCGGTAGCACAGATACGCAGTATTTT. Protein: CAIRSGGSTDTQYF.